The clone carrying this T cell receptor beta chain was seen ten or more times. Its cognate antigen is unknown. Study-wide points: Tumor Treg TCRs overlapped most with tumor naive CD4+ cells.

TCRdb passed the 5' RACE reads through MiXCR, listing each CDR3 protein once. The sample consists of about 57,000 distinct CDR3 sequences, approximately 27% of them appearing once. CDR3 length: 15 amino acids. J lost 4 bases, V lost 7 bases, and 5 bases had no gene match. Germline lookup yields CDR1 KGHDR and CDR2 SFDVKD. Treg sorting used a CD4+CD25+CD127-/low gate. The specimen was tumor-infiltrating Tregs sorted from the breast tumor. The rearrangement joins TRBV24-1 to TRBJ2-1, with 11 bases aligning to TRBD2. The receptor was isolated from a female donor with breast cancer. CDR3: CATSDRLAGYNEQFF. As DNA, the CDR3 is TGTGCCACCAGCGACAGACTAGCGGGGTACAATGAGCAGTTCTTC.